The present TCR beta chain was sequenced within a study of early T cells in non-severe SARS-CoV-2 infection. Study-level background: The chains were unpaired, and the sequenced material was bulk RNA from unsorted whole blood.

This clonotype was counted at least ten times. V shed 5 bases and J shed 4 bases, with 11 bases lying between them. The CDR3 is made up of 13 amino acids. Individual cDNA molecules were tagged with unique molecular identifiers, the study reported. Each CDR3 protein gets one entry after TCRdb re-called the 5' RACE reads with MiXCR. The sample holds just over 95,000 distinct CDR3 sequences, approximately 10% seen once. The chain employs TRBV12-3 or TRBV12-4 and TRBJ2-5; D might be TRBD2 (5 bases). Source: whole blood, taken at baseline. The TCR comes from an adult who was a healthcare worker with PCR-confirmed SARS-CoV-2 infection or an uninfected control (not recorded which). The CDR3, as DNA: TGTGCCAGCAGTGGCGCGCGGGCAGAGACCCAGTACTTC. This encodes CASSGARAETQYF.